This entry concerns a single T cell receptor (beta chain). Its specific antigen is unknown. No clone much larger than this one lies a single base away; base qualities are absent. These data are taken from a study of blood T cell repertoires in COVID-19 (dated by TCRdb to between 2020 and 2021). With respect to the entire study: Samples from collaborators originated in the United States, Italy and Spain and spanned both the acute and convalescent phases of COVID-19. The prospective study material was composed of cDNA or gDNA derived from T cells, B-cell-depleted T cells, or PBMCs. The dataset comprised deeply sampled blood TCRbeta repertoires from subjects exposed to, actively infected with, or recovered from COVID-19. The repertoires were made available in a free public database intended to serve as a resource for research on the immune response to SARS-CoV-2. The samples were drawn from the first 160 participants of the ongoing ImmuneRACE study and from 1,254 subjects provided by 6 global collaborators. Sample metadata almost always included a de-identified subject ID, COVID-19 status, age in years and sex. HLA class I and class II types, where available, came from metadata supplied by the sample provider rather than from assay-based typing. General conclusions and limits of the study: The amount of clinical and demographic metadata varied by source and participant and was provided uncurated.

The immunoSEQ Assay, a bias-controlled multiplex PCR, was used to amplify TCRbeta CDR3 regions from genomic DNA. The source study handled its data this way. The number of nucleated cells in each sample was estimated by amplification of reference gene primers within the assay. To quantify the absolute abundance of each unique TCRbeta CDR3 rearrangement, sequence reads were collapsed and filtered. For each sample, productive Simpson clonality was calculated as the square root of Simpson's diversity index across productive rearrangements. The clones in this table, taken by TCRdb from immuneACCESS, are in-frame only. Not every clone is retained; where verified, under half of the shortfall comes from an unresolved V gene, and the cause of the rest is unknown. V and J calls plus clone size are reproduced from that table; the DNA served to infer D and trimming. For this sample there are about 390,000 clones; 80% to 90% appear just once. The top ten clones comprise about 2% of the sample.

The germline V and J ends show losses of 6 bases and 4 bases respectively, and no gene match explains 13 bases of the junction. Looking up the germline V gene yields CDR1 SGHTA and CDR2 FQGNSA. The cysteine opens and the phenylalanine closes a CDR3 of 17 amino acids. Of the read, only the CDR3 DNA is kept; its 51 bases are in frame from base 1. At one collaborating source in Seattle, patients were enrolled during active infection and were followed longitudinally through the course of disease. Collaborating institutions collected whole blood in K2EDTA tubes following their own protocols. For TCRbeta analysis, collaborators shipped samples as frozen whole blood, isolated PBMCs, or DNA extracted from either of those sample types.

Sequenced material: peripheral blood. The sequence is built from TRBV7-2 and TRBJ2-5, and TRBD2 aligns with 11 junction nucleotides. The clonotype was recovered from a woman aged 60-75 years with COVID-19, enrolled during active disease. The bases are TGTGCCAGCAGATTTGCCCTAGCGGGGGGCATTGGAGAGACCCAGTACTTC. This encodes CASRFALAGGIGETQYF.